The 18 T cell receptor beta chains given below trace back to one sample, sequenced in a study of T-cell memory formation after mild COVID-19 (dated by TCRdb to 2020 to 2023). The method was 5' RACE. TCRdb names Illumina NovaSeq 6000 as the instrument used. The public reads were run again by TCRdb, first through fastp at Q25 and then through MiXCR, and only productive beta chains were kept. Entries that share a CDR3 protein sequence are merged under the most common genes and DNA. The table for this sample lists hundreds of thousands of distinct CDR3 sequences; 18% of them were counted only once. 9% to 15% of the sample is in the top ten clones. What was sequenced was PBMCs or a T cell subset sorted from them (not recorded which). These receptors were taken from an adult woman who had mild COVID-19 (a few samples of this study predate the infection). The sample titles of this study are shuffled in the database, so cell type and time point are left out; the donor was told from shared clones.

CDR3 amino acids: CASSPGPTGGSGANVLTF. The CDR3 nucleotides read TGTGCCAGCAGTCCCGGCCCGACAGGGGGCTCTGGGGCCAACGTCCTGACTTTC. The rearrangement links TRBV6-2 or TRBV6-3 to TRBJ2-6, with TRBD1 identical over 9 bases. Per the germline V gene, CDR1 is MNHEY and CDR2 is SVGEGT. The CDR3 contains 18 residues. V dropped 5 bases and J dropped 0; count of bases not matched to a gene: 8.

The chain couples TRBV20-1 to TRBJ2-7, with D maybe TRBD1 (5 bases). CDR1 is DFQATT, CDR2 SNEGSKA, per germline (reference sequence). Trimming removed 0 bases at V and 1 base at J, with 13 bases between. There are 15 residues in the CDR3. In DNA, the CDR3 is TGCAGTGCTAGAGATAAGCGACAGTGGTCCTACGAGCAGTACTTC. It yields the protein CSARDKRQWSYEQYF.

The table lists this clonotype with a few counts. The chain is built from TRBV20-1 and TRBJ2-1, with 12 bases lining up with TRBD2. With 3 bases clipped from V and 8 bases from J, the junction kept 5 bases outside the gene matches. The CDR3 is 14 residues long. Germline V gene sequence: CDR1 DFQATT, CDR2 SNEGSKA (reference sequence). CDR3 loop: CSASSSGRADEQFF. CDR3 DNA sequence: TGCAGTGCTAGTTCTAGCGGGAGGGCCGATGAGCAGTTCTTC.

The CDR3 DNA reads as TGTGCCAGCAGCCAAGGGAGAGGGACAGGATACCCCCGCAGGACTGAAGCTTTCTTT. It translates to CASSQGRGTGYPRRTEAFF. J is TRBJ1-1 and V is TRBV3-1, with TRBD1 identical over 8 bases. From germline, CDR1 is LGHDT and CDR2 YNNKEL (reference sequence). V shed 1 base, J shed 5 bases, and the junction held 18 bases outside the gene matches. CDR3 length equals 19 residues.

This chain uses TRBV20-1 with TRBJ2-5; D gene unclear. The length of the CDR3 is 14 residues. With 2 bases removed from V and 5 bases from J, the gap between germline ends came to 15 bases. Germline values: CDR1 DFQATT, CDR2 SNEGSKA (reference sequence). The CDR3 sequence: CSARRSALGETQYF. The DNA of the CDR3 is TGCAGTGCTAGAAGAAGTGCTTTAGGGGAGACCCAGTACTTC.

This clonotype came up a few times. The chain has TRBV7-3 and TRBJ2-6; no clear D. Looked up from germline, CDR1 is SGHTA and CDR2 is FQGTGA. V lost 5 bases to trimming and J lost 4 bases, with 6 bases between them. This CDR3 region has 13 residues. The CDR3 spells CASSIQGANVLTF. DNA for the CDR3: TGTGCCAGCAGCATCCAAGGGGCCAACGTCCTGACTTTC.

CDR3 loop: CASSPGQGATRSGYTF. CDR3 in DNA: TGTGCCAGCTCACCAGGGCAGGGGGCCACGCGGTCTGGCTACACCTTC. The rearrangement uses TRBV18 and TRBJ1-2, with 8 bases fitting TRBD1. CDR1 is KGHSH, CDR2 LQKENI, per germline. Unmatched junction bases numbered 12, after V lost 2 bases and J lost 7 bases. CDR3 length equals 16 residues.

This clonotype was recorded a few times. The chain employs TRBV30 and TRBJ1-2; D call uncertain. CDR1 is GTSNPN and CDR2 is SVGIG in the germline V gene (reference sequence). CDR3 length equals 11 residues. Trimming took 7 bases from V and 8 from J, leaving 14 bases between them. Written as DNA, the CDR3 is TGTGCCTACACGACCCTACTCGGCTACACCTTC. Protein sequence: CAYTTLLGYTF.

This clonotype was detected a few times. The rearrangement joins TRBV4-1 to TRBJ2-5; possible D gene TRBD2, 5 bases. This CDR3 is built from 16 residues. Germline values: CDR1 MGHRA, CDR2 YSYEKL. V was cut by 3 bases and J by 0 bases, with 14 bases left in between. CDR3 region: CASSHPRTGYQETQYF. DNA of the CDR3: TGCGCCAGCAGCCACCCGCGGACGGGGTACCAAGAGACCCAGTACTTC.

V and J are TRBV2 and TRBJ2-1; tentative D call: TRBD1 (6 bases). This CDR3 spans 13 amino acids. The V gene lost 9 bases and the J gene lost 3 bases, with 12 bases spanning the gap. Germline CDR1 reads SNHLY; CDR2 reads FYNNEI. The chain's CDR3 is CASNRDNYNEQFF. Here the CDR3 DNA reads TGTGCCAGTAACAGGGACAACTACAATGAGCAGTTCTTC. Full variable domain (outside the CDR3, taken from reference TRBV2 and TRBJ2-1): EPEVTQTPSHQVTQMGQEVILRCVPISNHLYFYWYRQILGQKVEFLVSFYNNEISEKSEIFDDQFSVERPDGSNFTLKIRSTKLEDSAMYFCASNRDNYNEQFFGPGTRLTVL.

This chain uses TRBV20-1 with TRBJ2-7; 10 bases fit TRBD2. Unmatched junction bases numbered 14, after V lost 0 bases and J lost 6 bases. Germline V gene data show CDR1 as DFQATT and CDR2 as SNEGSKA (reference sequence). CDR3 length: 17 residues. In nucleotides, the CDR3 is TGCAGTGCTAGAGACTATCGTAGGAAGCGGGAGGGCCCCGAGCAGTACTTC. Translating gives CSARDYRRKREGPEQYF.

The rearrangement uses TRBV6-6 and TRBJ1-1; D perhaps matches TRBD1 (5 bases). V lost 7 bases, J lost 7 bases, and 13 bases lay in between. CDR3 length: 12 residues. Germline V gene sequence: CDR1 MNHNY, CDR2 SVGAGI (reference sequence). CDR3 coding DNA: TGTGCCAGCAATCTAATGGGGGGTGAAGCTTTCTTT. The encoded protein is CASNLMGGEAFF.

The CDR3 DNA follows: TGCGCCAGCAGCTTCGAACCGGGACAGGGGGCGGGAGAGCAGTACTTC. Protein: CASSFEPGQGAGEQYF. This rearrangement joins TRBV5-1 to TRBJ2-7; 12 nucleotides match TRBD1. The length of the CDR3 is 16 residues. The V segment lost 2 bases and the J segment 7 bases; nucleotides outside the gene matches: 10. Looked up from germline, CDR1 is SGHRS and CDR2 is YFSETQ. Complete variable domain (other parts from reference TRBV5-1 and TRBJ2-7): KAGVTQTPRYLIKTRGQQVTLSCSPISGHRSVSWYQQTPGQGLQFLFEYFSETQRNKGNFPGRFSGRQFSNSRSEMNVSTLELGDSALYLCASSFEPGQGAGEQYFGPGTRLTVT.

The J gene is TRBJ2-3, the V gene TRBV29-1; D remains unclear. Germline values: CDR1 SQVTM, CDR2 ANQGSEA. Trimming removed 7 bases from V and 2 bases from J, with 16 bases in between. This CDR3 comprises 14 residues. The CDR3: CSGMFSADTDTQYF. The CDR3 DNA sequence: TGCAGCGGCATGTTCTCGGCGGACACAGATACGCAGTATTTT.

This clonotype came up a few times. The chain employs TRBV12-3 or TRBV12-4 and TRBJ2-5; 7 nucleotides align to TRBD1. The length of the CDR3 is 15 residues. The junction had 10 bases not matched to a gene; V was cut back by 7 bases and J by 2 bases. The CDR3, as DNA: TGTGCCAGCACCATGTCGGGACAGCCACAAGAGACCCAGTACTTC. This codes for CASTMSGQPQETQYF.

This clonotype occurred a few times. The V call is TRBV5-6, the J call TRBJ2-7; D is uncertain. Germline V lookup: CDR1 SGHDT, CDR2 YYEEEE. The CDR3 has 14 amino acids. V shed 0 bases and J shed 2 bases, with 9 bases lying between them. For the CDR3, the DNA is TGTGCCAGCAGCTTGGCCGGCCGGCCCTACGAGCAGTACTTC. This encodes CASSLAGRPYEQYF. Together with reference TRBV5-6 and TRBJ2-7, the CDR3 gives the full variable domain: DAGVTQSPTHLIKTRGQQVTLRCSPKSGHDTVSWYQQALGQGPQFIFQYYEEEERQRGNFPDRFSGHQFPNYSSELNVNALLLGDSALYLCASSLAGRPYEQYFGPGTRLTVT.

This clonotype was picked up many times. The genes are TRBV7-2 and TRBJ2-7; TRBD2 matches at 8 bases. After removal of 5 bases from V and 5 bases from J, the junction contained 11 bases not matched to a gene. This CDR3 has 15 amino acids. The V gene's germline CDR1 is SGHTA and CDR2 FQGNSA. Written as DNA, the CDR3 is TGTGCCAGCAGCATTAGCGGGATCTCGGCCCACGAGCAGTACTTC. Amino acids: CASSISGISAHEQYF. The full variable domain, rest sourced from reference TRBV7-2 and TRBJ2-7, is GAGVSQSPSNKVTEKGKDVELRCDPISGHTALYWYRQSLGQGLEFLIYFQGNSAPDKSGLPSDRFSAERTGGSVSTLTIQRTQQEDSAVYLCASSISGISAHEQYFGPGTRLTVT.

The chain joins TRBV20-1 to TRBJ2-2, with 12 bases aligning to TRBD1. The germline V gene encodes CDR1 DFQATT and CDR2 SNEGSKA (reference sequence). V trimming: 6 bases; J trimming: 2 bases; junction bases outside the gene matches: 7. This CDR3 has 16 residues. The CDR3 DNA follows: TGCAGTGCCGCGGGGGACAGGGGGCATAACACCGGGGAGCTGTTTTTT. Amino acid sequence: CSAAGDRGHNTGELFF.